The 10 T cell receptor beta chains below all came from one sample that was sequenced in a study of beta chain features in type 1 diabetes (dated by TCRdb to the late 2010s). The protocol used for the library was the immunoSEQ multiplex PCR assay. The entire isolated RNA was reverse transcribed using the High Capacity cDNA Reverse Transcription Kit, and thus expressed TCRB transcripts were sequenced. The table was pulled from immuneACCESS by TCRdb, which kept in-frame rearrangements only. Such tables lose some clones; where checked, under half of the loss comes from unresolved V genes, and the rest has no known cause. The sample yields about 470,000 clones; about 32% were counted once. The biggest ten clones account for 0.05% to 0.065% of the sample. The sample taken for sequencing was naive CD4+ T cells from blood. This sample's cell subset or site label indicates: true naive CD4+ T cells. The receptors were sampled from a man younger than 35 in good health.

This clone turned up a few times. This rearrangement joins TRBV4-1 to TRBJ2-1, with D unresolved. V dropped 2 bases and J dropped 8 bases, with 13 bases sitting between them. This CDR3 comprises 14 residues. CDR1 and CDR2 from the germline V gene are MGHRA and YSYEKL. The CDR3 nucleotides are TGCGCCAGCAGCCAACCTCGTTCGGGCGATGAGCAGTTCTTC. It translates to CASSQPRSGDEQFF.

The table lists this clone with a few counts. The CDR3 coding sequence is TGTGCCGTAGCGACAGGCATATACGAGCAGTACTTC. Its protein product is CAVATGIYEQYF. The rearrangement joins TRBV10-3 to TRBJ2-7; D is possibly TRBD1 (6 bases). The CDR3 spans 12 residues. Germline V gene sequence: CDR1 ENHRY, CDR2 SYGVKD. V lost 11 bases and J 4 bases, leaving 15 bases between the germline ends.

This clone turned up a few times. This chain connects TRBV7-2 to TRBJ2-5; unclear D gene. Trimming took off 1 base at V and 3 bases at J, with 9 bases between the two ends. Germline V gene sequence: CDR1 SGHTA, CDR2 FQGNSA. The CDR3 is 14 amino acids. The CDR3, as DNA: TGTGCCAGCAGCTTAGATTGGGTTGAAGAGACCCAGTACTTC. Residues: CASSLDWVEETQYF.

V and J are TRBV25-1 and TRBJ2-3; maybe TRBD2 (6 bases). V lost 4 bases and J lost 5, with 19 bases in between. This CDR3 is built from 16 residues. The germline V gene has CDR1 MGHDK and CDR2 SYGVNS. The CDR3 bases are TGTGCCAGCAGTGTCGCCGGGCGCGGGGCGATAGATACGCAGTATTTT. Amino acids: CASSVAGRGAIDTQYF.

The chain employs TRBV7-9 and TRBJ2-7; D not resolved. Germline values: CDR1 SEHNR, CDR2 FQNEAQ (reference sequence). Between the trimmed V and J ends, which lost 5 bases and 3 bases, there was a span of 11 bases. There are 13 residues in the CDR3. The CDR3 region is CASSAYRDYEQYF. Written as DNA, the CDR3 is TGTGCCAGCAGCGCCTATAGGGACTACGAGCAGTACTTC.

This clone was counted only a few times. The chain carries TRBV30 and TRBJ1-5; D is uncertain. CDR3 length: 14 amino acids. The V end was cut by 2 bases, the J end by 0 bases, with 8 bases between. The germline CDR1 and CDR2 sequences are GTSNPN and SVGIG (reference sequence). The CDR3: CAWSKGYSNQPQHF. Written as DNA, the CDR3 is TGTGCCTGGAGTAAAGGGTATAGCAATCAGCCCCAGCATTTT. The full variable domain, completed using reference TRBV30 and TRBJ1-5, is SQTIHQWPATLVQPVGSPLSLECTVEGTSNPNLYWYRQAAGRGLQLLFYSVGIGQISSEVPQNLSASRPQDRQFILSSKKLLLSDSGFYLCAWSKGYSNQPQHFGDGTRLSIL.

This clone showed up just a few times. The chain links TRBV25-1 to TRBJ2-7, with D hard to call. The CDR3 contains 12 residues. Germline CDR1 MGHDK, CDR2 SYGVNS. Trimming took off 0 bases at V and 5 bases at J, with 5 bases between the two ends. The CDR3 loop reads CASSEYPHEQYF. In nucleotides, the CDR3 is TGTGCCAGCAGTGAATATCCCCACGAGCAGTACTTC.

Of note for this clone: One end of the junction does not line up with germline, which may come from a read error. The V gene is TRBV7-9, the J gene TRBJ2-7, with a weak D call TRBD2 (6 bases). The germline gives CDR1 SEHNR, CDR2 FQNEAQ (reference sequence). This CDR3 is 11 amino acids long. The CDR3 DNA reads TGTGCCACCGACGCGGGACCCCCGCATATATTC. Translation gives CATDAGPPHIF.

This clone came up once. The chain is built from TRBV6-4 and TRBJ2-1; D is tentatively TRBD1 or TRBD2 (5 bases each). This CDR3 comprises 13 residues. Germline loops: CDR1 MRHNA, CDR2 SNTAGT. V was clipped by 4 bases and J by 10 bases, with 14 bases between them. CDR3 sequence (DNA): TGTGCCAGCAGTGCCCTACACGGGGCAGAGCAGTTCTTC. Amino acid sequence: CASSALHGAEQFF.

The rearrangement links TRBV6-1 to TRBJ1-5; D perhaps matches TRBD1 (5 bases). The germline V gene encodes CDR1 MNHNS and CDR2 SASEGT. This CDR3 is 15 amino acids long. V dropped 5 bases and J dropped 5 bases, with 16 bases sitting between them. The CDR3 protein is CASSSGGARDQPQHF. For the CDR3, the DNA is TGTGCCAGCAGTTCTGGAGGGGCTCGGGATCAGCCCCAGCATTTT.